These 32 T cell receptor beta chains were all obtained from the same sample, sequenced in a study of blood T cell repertoires in COVID-19 (dated by TCRdb to the early 2020s). Library generation was performed with the immunoSEQ multiplex PCR assay. Sourced from immuneACCESS, this table was stored by TCRdb with only in-frame sequences that have V and J called. A share of the clones is absent; for the studies checked, an unresolved V gene accounts for under half, and the remainder has no known explanation. Present in this sample are tens of thousands of clones, 75% of which were seen just once. The ten largest make up approximately 4% of the sample. Sequenced: peripheral blood. The source of these receptors is a woman aged 45-65 years with acute or convalescent COVID-19.

The chain recombines TRBV3-1 (or the pseudogene TRBV3-2) with TRBJ2-7, with D perhaps matching TRBD1 (6 bases). The CDR3 length is 13 residues. V was pared by 3 bases and J by 3 bases, with 9 bases between. From germline, CDR1 is LGHDT and CDR2 YNNKEL (reference sequence). CDR3 nucleotides: TGTGCCAGCAGCCAGCAGGACAGCTACGAGCAGTACTTC. Translated: CASSQQDSYEQYF.

The chain uses TRBV4-2 and TRBJ2-7; TRBD1 matches at 9 bases. Germline V CDR1 and CDR2: LGHNA, YNFKEQ. The CDR3 consists of 14 residues. The V and J ends lost 4 bases and 2 bases, in that order; junction bases with no gene match: 3. This CDR3 is CASSPDRGAYEQYF. CDR3 DNA sequence: TGTGCCAGCAGCCCTGACAGGGGGGCCTACGAGCAGTACTTC.

The chain has TRBV29-1 and TRBJ1-2; D possibly corresponds to TRBD1 (6 bases). This CDR3 spans 15 amino acids. V lost 6 bases and J lost 4, with 21 bases in between. Germline-derived CDR1 and CDR2 are SQVTM and ANQGSEA. The CDR3 DNA reads as TGCAGCGTCCACAAGGGGGGGGGCGCTCCCTATGGCTACACCTTC. Its protein is CSVHKGGGAPYGYTF.

The table lists this clone with a count of one. The gene calls are TRBV5-6 and TRBJ1-2, with a weak D call TRBD1 (5 bases). V was trimmed by 1 base and J by 8 bases, leaving 15 bases between them. The CDR3 length is 14 residues. CDR1 is SGHDT and CDR2 is YYEEEE in the germline V gene. CDR3 bases: TGTGCCAGCAGCTTGCCGGCAGGGAATAACGGCTACACCTTC. This translates into CASSLPAGNNGYTF.

V usage is TRBV19 and J usage is TRBJ1-2; D remains unclear. Per germline, CDR1 LNHDA and CDR2 SQIVND (reference sequence). This CDR3 region has 16 residues. V was pared by 5 bases and J by 0 bases, with 16 bases between. The CDR3, as DNA: TGTGCCAGTAGTCCACTACCGGCCGGAGCTAACTATGGCTACACCTTC. It is translated as CASSPLPAGANYGYTF.

The chain combines TRBV11-2 with TRBJ2-7, with TRBD2 matching over 10 bases. This CDR3 has 15 residues. V shed 5 bases, J shed 7 bases, and the junction held 11 bases outside the gene matches. CDR1 is SGHAT and CDR2 is FQNNGV in the germline V gene. CDR3 nucleotides: TGTGCCAGCAGCGTCTTAGCGGGGGGCCTTTCAGAGCAGTACTTC. Its translation: CASSVLAGGLSEQYF.

This clone occurred a few times. The V gene is TRBV19, the J gene TRBJ2-7; perhaps TRBD2 as D (5 bases). Germline V gene sequence: CDR1 LNHDA, CDR2 SQIVND (reference sequence). Trimming pared 5 bases from V and 4 bases from J, leaving 12 bases between. This CDR3 has 13 amino acids. The CDR3 sequence: CASSSAGGYEQYF. CDR3 nucleotide sequence: TGTGCCAGTAGTTCAGCAGGAGGATACGAGCAGTACTTC.

This clone was recorded once. This chain connects TRBV5-1 to TRBJ1-2; D is undetermined. This CDR3 spans 14 amino acids. Germline CDR1 SGHRS, CDR2 YFSETQ. V lost 0 bases to trimming and J lost 6 bases, with 12 bases between them. In nucleotides, the CDR3 is TGCGCCAGCAGCTTGGGACACCAGCTCGATGGCTACACCTTC. Translation: CASSLGHQLDGYTF.

J is TRBJ2-2 and V is TRBV18; maybe TRBD1 (5 bases). The CDR3 runs to 16 residues. CDR1 and CDR2 from the germline V gene are KGHSH and LQKENI. V was clipped by 2 bases and J by 6 bases, with 16 bases between them. CDR3 DNA: TGTGCCAGCTCACCAGCGGTGCCAGGGAAGGCCGGGGAGCTGTTTTTT. The encoded protein is CASSPAVPGKAGELFF.

The genes are TRBV6-5 and TRBJ2-1; D gene uncertain. V was clipped by 6 bases and J by 0 bases, with 9 bases between them. From germline, CDR1 is MNHEY and CDR2 SVGAGI. The CDR3 runs 14 residues. The CDR3 is CASRATYSYNEQFF. In DNA form, the CDR3 reads TGTGCCAGCAGAGCGACCTACTCCTACAATGAGCAGTTCTTC.

J is TRBJ1-2 and V is TRBV18; TRBD1 agrees at 9 bases. The trim removed 3 bases at V and 5 bases at J, leaving 7 bases unmatched. The CDR3 contains 15 residues. Germline values: CDR1 KGHSH, CDR2 LQKENI. The CDR3 nucleotides read TGTGCCAGCTCACCCACAGGGGGCGAGGGATATGGCTACACCTTC. This gives the protein CASSPTGGEGYGYTF.

The V gene is TRBV24-1, the J gene TRBJ1-2; no firm D call. Trimming pared 4 bases from V and 7 bases from J, leaving 6 bases between. The CDR3 extends over 11 amino acids. The germline V gene has CDR1 KGHDR and CDR2 SFDVKD. Here the CDR3 DNA reads TGTGCCACCAGTGACTGGGCTGGCTACACCTTC. Protein: CATSDWAGYTF.

As regards this clone: Germline and junction disagree at one end, which may indicate a read error. The identical CDR3 is also encoded by other nucleotide sequences in the sample. The chain carries TRBV20-1 and TRBJ1-5; TRBD1 matches 10 bases. This CDR3 is built from 19 residues. From germline, CDR1 is DFQATT and CDR2 SNEGSKA (reference sequence). The CDR3 sequence: CSASGGGPGTGDSNQPQHF. In DNA form, the CDR3 reads TGCAGTGCTAGTGGGGGCGGTCCCGGGACAGGGGATAGCAACCAGCCCCAGCATTTT.

The chain is built from TRBV6-5 and TRBJ2-3; D call uncertain. The CDR3 sequence is 12 residues long. The germline V gene encodes CDR1 MNHEY and CDR2 SVGAGI. V shed 7 bases and J shed 0 bases, with 5 bases lying between them. The CDR3 DNA follows: TGTGCCAGCACGGTTAGCACAGATACGCAGTATTTT. It yields the protein CASTVSTDTQYF.

The rearrangement joins TRBV6-1 to TRBJ2-1; TRBD2 matches 9 bases. CDR3 length equals 15 residues. CDR1 MNHNS and CDR2 SASEGT come from the germline V gene. J was trimmed by 3 bases and V by 1 base; bases with no gene match: 1. This chain's CDR3 is CASSEETSGYNEQFF. CDR3 bases: TGTGCCAGCAGTGAAGAGACTAGCGGCTACAATGAGCAGTTCTTC.

This sequence joins TRBV5-6 and TRBJ2-3; 7 positions agree with TRBD1. After removal of 4 bases from V and 2 bases from J, the junction contained 7 bases not matched to a gene. Germline values: CDR1 SGHDT, CDR2 YYEEEE. There are 15 residues in the CDR3. CDR3 sequence: CASSERDRNTDTQYF. CDR3 sequence (DNA): TGTGCCAGCAGCGAAAGGGACAGAAACACAGATACGCAGTATTTT.

The rearrangement joins TRBV7-2 to TRBJ1-5, with no clear D. The CDR3 is made up of 15 amino acids. Germline V gives CDR1 SGHTA, CDR2 FQGNSA. The ends were cut back, 5 bases at V and 1 base at J, with 12 bases in the middle. CDR3 protein: CASSPPGTSNQPQHF. As DNA, the CDR3 is TGTGCCAGCAGCCCCCCAGGCACGAGCAATCAGCCCCAGCATTTT.

This clone was seen only once. The rearrangement uses TRBV6-5 and TRBJ1-1; TRBD1 might be the D (5 bases). The germline CDR1 and CDR2 sequences are MNHEY and SVGAGI. CDR3 length: 14 residues. With 6 bases removed from V and 5 bases from J, the gap between germline ends came to 16 bases. CDR3 residues: CASRLGGVRTEAFF. The CDR3 coding sequence is TGTGCCAGCAGACTCGGAGGGGTGAGAACTGAAGCTTTCTTT.

The CDR3 protein is CAIRDDRVSSYEQYF. In DNA form, the CDR3 reads TGTGCCATCAGGGACGACAGGGTCTCCTCCTACGAGCAGTACTTC. The genes are TRBV10-3 and TRBJ2-7, with TRBD1 identical over 7 bases. With 6 bases clipped from V and 0 bases from J, the junction kept 8 bases outside the gene matches. Germline V lookup: CDR1 ENHRY, CDR2 SYGVKD. The CDR3 consists of 15 residues.

The gene calls are TRBV9 and TRBJ1-2, with a possible D match to TRBD1 (5 bases). Germline assignment: CDR1 SGDLS and CDR2 YYNGEE. Trimming cost V 2 bases and J 1 base, with 15 bases left between them. This CDR3 comprises 16 residues. The chain's CDR3 is CASSVGGTGLNYGYTF. CDR3 nucleotides: TGTGCCAGCAGCGTGGGGGGAACAGGCCTTAACTATGGCTACACCTTC.

V usage is TRBV2 and J usage is TRBJ2-2, with D possibly matching TRBD2 (6 bases). Looked up from germline, CDR1 is SNHLY and CDR2 is FYNNEI. V gave up 5 bases and J gave up 3 bases, with 10 bases separating them. This CDR3 is 14 amino acids long. CDR3 amino acids: CASSSRRDTGELFF. As DNA, the CDR3 is TGTGCCAGCAGTAGCAGGAGGGACACCGGGGAGCTGTTTTTT.

The rearrangement joins TRBV19 to TRBJ1-6, with D perhaps TRBD1 (6 bases). The length of the CDR3 is 19 residues. Trimming shortened V by 5 bases and J by 15 bases, and 35 bases separated the two germline ends. CDR1 is LNHDA and CDR2 is SQIVND in the germline V gene (reference sequence). The CDR3 reads CASSAWRGGREPKGQVLHF. CDR3 nucleotide sequence: TGTGCCAGTAGTGCTTGGAGGGGGGGAAGGGAGCCAAAGGGTCAGGTCCTCCACTTT.

The genes are TRBV7-9 and TRBJ2-7, with TRBD1 as a possible D gene (5 bases). Germline-derived CDR1 and CDR2 are SEHNR and FQNEAQ (reference sequence). V was shortened by 3 bases and J by 2 bases, with 8 bases between the two germline ends. CDR3 length equals 13 residues. The CDR3 spells CASSFPGTYEQYF. CDR3 sequence (DNA): TGTGCCAGCAGCTTCCCAGGGACCTACGAGCAGTACTTC.

This rearrangement joins TRBV7-9 to TRBJ2-1, with 10 bases matching TRBD2. Per germline, CDR1 SEHNR and CDR2 FQNEAQ (reference sequence). CDR3 length equals 13 residues. Trimming removed 4 bases from V and 6 bases from J; junction bases left unmatched: 0. The CDR3 DNA reads as TGTGCCAGCAGCTCTAGCGGGGGCAATGAGCAGTTCTTC. It yields the protein CASSSSGGNEQFF.

CDR3: CASSLSGVNEQFF. The CDR3 nucleotides are TGTGCCAGCAGCTTAAGCGGGGTAAATGAGCAGTTCTTC. The chain employs TRBV11-3 and TRBJ2-1; 7 nucleotides match TRBD2. J lost 7 bases, V lost 2 bases, and 2 bases had no gene match. Germline assignment: CDR1 SGHNT and CDR2 YENEEA. The CDR3 contains 13 residues.

This chain links TRBV7-7 with TRBJ1-1; D may be TRBD1 (6 bases). Germline CDR1 reads SSHAT; CDR2 reads FNYEAQ (reference sequence). The length of the CDR3 is 15 residues. The ends were cut back, 5 bases at V and 3 bases at J, with 16 bases in the middle. This CDR3 reads CASSPHSGQHTEAFF. In DNA form, the CDR3 reads TGTGCCAGCAGCCCCCACTCCGGACAGCACACTGAAGCTTTCTTT.

V and J are TRBV15 and TRBJ1-6; D is unresolved. The V and J ends lost 0 bases and 8 bases respectively, with 14 bases between them. This CDR3 has 16 amino acids. From germline, CDR1 is LNHNV and CDR2 YYDKDF (reference sequence). In DNA, the CDR3 is TGTGCCACCAGCAGAGATATCAACGGGAGGGATTCACCCCTCCACTTT. Encoded protein: CATSRDINGRDSPLHF.

This chain joins TRBV7-9 and TRBJ1-5; tentatively, D is TRBD1 (5 bases). V dropped 4 bases and J dropped 7 bases, with 14 bases sitting between them. The CDR3 runs to 14 residues. Germline-derived CDR1 and CDR2 are SEHNR and FQNEAQ (reference sequence). The CDR3 nucleotides read TGTGCCAGCAGCTCTGGAGGGGCTCGGCAGCCCCAGCATTTT. Amino acids: CASSSGGARQPQHF. Variable domain in full (rest from reference TRBV7-9 and TRBJ1-5): DTGVSQNPRHKITKRGQNVTFRCDPISEHNRLYWYRQTLGQGPEFLTYFQNEAQLEKSRLLSDRFSAERPKGSFSTLEIQRTEQGDSAMYLCASSSGGARQPQHFGDGTRLSIL.

The V and J genes are TRBV11-1 and TRBJ1-1; tentative D call: TRBD1 (5 bases). The CDR3 runs to 15 residues. The V end was cut by 4 bases, the J end by 0 bases, with 12 bases between. CDR1 SGHAT and CDR2 FQDESV come from the germline V gene (reference sequence). Here the CDR3 DNA reads TGTGCCAGCAGCTACAATCAGGGTCTGAACACTGAAGCTTTCTTT. Encoded protein: CASSYNQGLNTEAFF.

This rearrangement joins TRBV5-6 to TRBJ1-1; 8 bases align to TRBD1. The junction had 3 bases not matched to a gene; V was cut back by 5 bases and J by 0 bases. The CDR3 runs 14 residues. CDR1 and CDR2 from the germline V gene are SGHDT and YYEEEE. CDR3 coding DNA: TGTGCCAGCAGGTTGACAGGGGTGAACACTGAAGCTTTCTTT. Its translation: CASRLTGVNTEAFF. The variable domain in full, with the rest retrieved from reference TRBV5-6 and TRBJ1-1, is DAGVTQSPTHLIKTRGQQVTLRCSPKSGHDTVSWYQQALGQGPQFIFQYYEEEERQRGNFPDRFSGHQFPNYSSELNVNALLLGDSALYLCASRLTGVNTEAFFGQGTRLTVV.

This chain links TRBV7-8 with TRBJ2-5; TRBD1 matches at 7 bases. V shed 5 bases and J 4 bases; nucleotides not matched to a gene: 4. There are 13 residues in the CDR3. Germline CDR1 and CDR2: SGHVS and FQNEAQ. CDR3 loop: CASSRGQLETQYF. The CDR3 DNA reads as TGTGCCAGCAGCCGGGGACAGCTAGAGACCCAGTACTTC.

This clone was observed once. The rearrangement uses TRBV7-2 and TRBJ2-1; perhaps TRBD2 as D (7 bases). The CDR3 is 17 residues long. CDR1 is SGHTA, CDR2 FQGNSA, per germline. The germline V and J ends were trimmed by 8 bases and 1 base, with 21 bases remaining between them. CDR3 DNA sequence: TGTGCCAGCGCGCGGGATGCGGGGGCCTCTTCCTACAATGAGCAGTTCTTC. Protein: CASARDAGASSYNEQFF.